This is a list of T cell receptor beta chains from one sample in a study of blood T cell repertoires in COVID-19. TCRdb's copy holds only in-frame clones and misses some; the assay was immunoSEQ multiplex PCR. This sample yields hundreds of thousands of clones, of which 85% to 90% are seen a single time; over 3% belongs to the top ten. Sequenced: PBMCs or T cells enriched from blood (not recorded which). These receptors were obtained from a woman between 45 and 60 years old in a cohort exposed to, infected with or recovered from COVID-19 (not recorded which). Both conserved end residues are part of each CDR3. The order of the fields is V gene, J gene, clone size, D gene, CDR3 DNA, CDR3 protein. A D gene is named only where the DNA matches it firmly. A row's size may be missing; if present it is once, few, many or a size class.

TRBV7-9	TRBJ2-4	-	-	TGTGCCAGCAGCTCCCCACGGGATAAGGCCAAAAACATTCAGTACTTC	CASSSPRDKAKNIQYF
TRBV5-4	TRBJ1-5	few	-	TGTGCCAGCAGCTTCTTCGGGGATAGCAATCAGCCCCAGCATTTT	CASSFFGDSNQPQHF
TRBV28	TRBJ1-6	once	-	TGTGCCAGCGGGGAGAAAAATTCACCCCTCCACTTT	CASGEKNSPLHF
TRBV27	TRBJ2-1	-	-	TGTGCCAGCAGTTTCGGGGGTTTTAATGAGCAGTTCTTC	CASSFGGFNEQFF
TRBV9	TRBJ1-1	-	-	TGTGCCAGCAGCCCTTATGAACAGAACACTGAAGCTTTCTTT	CASSPYEQNTEAFF
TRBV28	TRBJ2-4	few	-	TGTGCCAGCAGTTTAGGGGGGGCCAAAAACATTCAGTACTTC	CASSLGGAKNIQYF
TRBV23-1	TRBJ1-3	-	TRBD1	TGCGCCAGCTGCTCGACAGGGACCGGAAACACCATATATTTT	CASCSTGTGNTIYF
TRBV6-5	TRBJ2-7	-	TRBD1	TGTGCCAGCAGTTACGAGGGGACAGGGCGGGTCGAGCAGTACTTC	CASSYEGTGRVEQYF
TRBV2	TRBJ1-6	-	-	TGTGCCAGCAGGGACAATTATAATTCACCCCTCCACTTT	CASRDNYNSPLHF
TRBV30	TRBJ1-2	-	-	TGTGCCTGGAGGGAGGACAGAGATTATGGCTACACCTTC	CAWREDRDYGYTF
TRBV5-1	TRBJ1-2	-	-	TGCGCCAGCAGCTTGGAGACAGGATCACACTCGCGCCTTTATGGCTACACCTTC	CASSLETGSHSRLYGYTF
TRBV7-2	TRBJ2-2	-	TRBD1	TGTGCCAGCAGTCTCGCGGGACAGGGGATTCCCGGGGAGCTGTTTTTT	CASSLAGQGIPGELFF
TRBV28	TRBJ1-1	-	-	TGTGCCAGCAGGGAGACAGTGGGCGCTGAAGCTTTCTTT	CASRETVGAEAFF
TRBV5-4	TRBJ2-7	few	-	TGTGCCAGCAGCTTGGGGACAGACACCTACGAGCAGTACTTC	CASSLGTDTYEQYF
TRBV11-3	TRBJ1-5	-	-	TGTGCCAGCAGCTTAGCTACGCTGACAAGAAACAATCAGCCCCAGCATTTT	CASSLATLTRNNQPQHF
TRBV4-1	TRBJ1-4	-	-	TGCGCCAGCAGCCAAGTGACAGCTAATGAAAAACTGTTTTTT	CASSQVTANEKLFF
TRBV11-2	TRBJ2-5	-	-	TGTGCCAGCAGCCCACATCCCCAAGAGACCCAGTACTTC	CASSPHPQETQYF
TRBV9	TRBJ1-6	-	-	TGTGCCAGCAGCGAATCTTTCGGCCAGGGAGGTTATTCACCCCTCCACTTT	CASSESFGQGGYSPLHF
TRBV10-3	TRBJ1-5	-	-	TGTGCCATCAGTGAGGGGAGGGAGAATCAGCCCCAGCATTTT	CAISEGRENQPQHF
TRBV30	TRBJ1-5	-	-	TGTGCCTGGAGGGGTAAGGGGGGGTCTCAGCCCCAGCATTTT	CAWRGKGGSQPQHF
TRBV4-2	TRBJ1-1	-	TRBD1	TGTGCCAGCAGCCAAGGACAGGGGAAAGGCACTGAAGCTTTCTTT	CASSQGQGKGTEAFF
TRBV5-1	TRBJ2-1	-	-	TGCGCCAGCAGCTTGGGCGGGCTCAATGAGCAGTTCTTC	CASSLGGLNEQFF
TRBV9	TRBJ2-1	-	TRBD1	TGTGCCAGCAGCGTAGCTCTGGGACAGGGGACCAACAATGAGCAGTTCTTC	CASSVALGQGTNNEQFF
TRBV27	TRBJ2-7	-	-	TGTGCCAGCAGTTTTGACAGAACCTACGAGCAGTACTTC	CASSFDRTYEQYF
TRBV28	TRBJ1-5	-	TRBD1	TGTGCCAGCAGTACAGGGGGCATTCAGCCCCAGCATTTT	CASSTGGIQPQHF
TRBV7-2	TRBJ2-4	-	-	TGTGCCAGCAGCTCTGGCCGAAAAAACATTCAGTACTTC	CASSSGRKNIQYF
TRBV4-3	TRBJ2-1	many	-	TGCGCCAGCAGCCAGGAGGGGTGGGAAGAGCAGTTCTTC	CASSQEGWEEQFF
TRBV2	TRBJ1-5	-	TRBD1	TGTGCCAGCAGTGCGACAGGGGGCAATCAGCCCCAGCATTTT	CASSATGGNQPQHF
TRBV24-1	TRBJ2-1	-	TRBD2	TGTGCCACCAGTGTGTCTAGCGGGGGGGTAACTGAGCAGTTCTTC	CATSVSSGGVTEQFF
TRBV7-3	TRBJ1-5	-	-	TGTGCCAGCGCCGTGGCAGGGGATCAGCCCCAGCATTTT	CASAVAGDQPQHF
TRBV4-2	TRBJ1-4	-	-	TGTGCCAGCAGCCAAGAACCGGGGGGGACTAATGAAAAACTGTTTTTT	CASSQEPGGTNEKLFF
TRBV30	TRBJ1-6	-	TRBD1	TGTGCCTGGAGTGTTCAAGGGGGCTGGTATTCACCCCTCCACTTT	CAWSVQGGWYSPLHF
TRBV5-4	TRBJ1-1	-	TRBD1	TGTGCCAGCAGCTACCCGACAGGGTCGGGGACTGAAGCTTTCTTT	CASSYPTGSGTEAFF
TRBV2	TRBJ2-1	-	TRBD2	TGTGCCAGCAGAACCGGACTAGCGGGGGGGTTGAATGAGCAGTTCTTC	CASRTGLAGGLNEQFF
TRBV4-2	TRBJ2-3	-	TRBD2	TGTGCCAGCAGCCAAGAGACTAGCGGGGGGGCCGGTACGCAGTATTTT	CASSQETSGGAGTQYF
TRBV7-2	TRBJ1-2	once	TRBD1	TGTGCCAGCAGCCCACAGGGGGGGTCCTATGGCTACACCTTC	CASSPQGGSYGYTF
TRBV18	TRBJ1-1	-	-	TGTGCCAGCTCACCTGGAAGGGGAGGGAACACTGAAGCTTTCTTT	CASSPGRGGNTEAFF
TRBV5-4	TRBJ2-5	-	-	TGTGCCAGCAGCTCAGGGGATATGGGGTCCCAGTACTTC	CASSSGDMGSQYF
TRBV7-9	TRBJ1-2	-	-	TGTGCCAGCAGCCTCAGGGGATGGGATGGCTACACCTTC	CASSLRGWDGYTF
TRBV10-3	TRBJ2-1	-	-	TGTGCCATCAGTGAAGAGTGGGGGGCCTACAATGAGCAGTTCTTC	CAISEEWGAYNEQFF
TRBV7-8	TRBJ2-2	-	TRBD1	TGTGCCAGCAGCTTCGGGACAGGGGGTGTCGGGGAGCTGTTTTTT	CASSFGTGGVGELFF
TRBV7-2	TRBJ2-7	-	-	TGTGCCAGCAGCTTAGCAGGGGGGGGGCTCGGATACGAGCAGTACTTC	CASSLAGGGLGYEQYF
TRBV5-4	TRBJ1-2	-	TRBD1	TGTGCCAGCAGCTTGGTTGGCGACAGGGGCCTGGGCTACACCTTC	CASSLVGDRGLGYTF
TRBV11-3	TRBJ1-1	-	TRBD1	TGTGCCAGCAGCCAAGACAGGGACACTGAAGCTTTCTTT	CASSQDRDTEAFF
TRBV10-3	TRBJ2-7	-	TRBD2	TGTGCCACCGCGGGGGGCCCCTGGGACGAGCAGTACTTC	CATAGGPWDEQYF
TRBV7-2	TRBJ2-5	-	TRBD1	TGTGCCAGCAAACGGGACAGGGGTTCCCAAGAGACCCAGTACTTC	CASKRDRGSQETQYF
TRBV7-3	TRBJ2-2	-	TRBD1	TGTGCCAGCAGCCGGACAGGGGAGACCGGGGAGCTGTTTTTT	CASSRTGETGELFF
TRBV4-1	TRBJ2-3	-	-	TGCGCCAGCAGCCAAGCCCAACTAGGAGGAGAGCAGTATTTT	CASSQAQLGGEQYF
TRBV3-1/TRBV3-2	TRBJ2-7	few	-	TGTGCCAGCAGCCCAACAGGAGATCGGACCTACGAGCAGTACTTC	CASSPTGDRTYEQYF
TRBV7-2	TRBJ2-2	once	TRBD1	TGTGCCAGCAGCCTCGGACAGGGGAGGACCGGGGAGCTGTTTTTT	CASSLGQGRTGELFF
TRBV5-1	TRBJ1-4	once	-	TGCGCCAGCACGACAGCTGAGTGGACTAATGAAAAACTGTTTTTT	CASTTAEWTNEKLFF
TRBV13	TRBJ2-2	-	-	TGTGCCAGCAGCTACCTAATGGACAGTCTTTTTAGTAATTCCGGGGAGCTGTTTTTT	CASSYLMDSLFSNSGELFF
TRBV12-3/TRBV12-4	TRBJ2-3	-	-	TGTGCCAGCAGTTTGGGGGCTGGAGATACGCAGTATTTT	CASSLGAGDTQYF
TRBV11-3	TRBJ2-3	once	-	TGTGCCAGCAGCTTGACAGGGACTGGGGCAGATACGCAGTATTTT	CASSLTGTGADTQYF
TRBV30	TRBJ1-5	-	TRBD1	TGTGCCTGGAGGTCCCGGGACAGTCTTAGCAATCAGCCCCAGCATTTT	CAWRSRDSLSNQPQHF
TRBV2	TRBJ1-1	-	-	TGTGCCAGCAGCCCCCTGACTGAAGCTTTCTTT	CASSPLTEAFF
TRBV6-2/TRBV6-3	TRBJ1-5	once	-	TGTGCCAGCAGCAGGGGATATCAGCCCCAGCATTTT	CASSRGYQPQHF